This TCR beta chain was identified during a study of beta chain features in type 1 diabetes. Across the whole study: The patient and healthy donor groups were comparable for age, gender and cell yields.

V was clipped by 4 bases and J by 1 base, with 16 bases between them. CDR3 length: 16 amino acids. Germline lookup yields CDR1 SGHRS and CDR2 YFSETQ. Expressed TCRB transcripts were sequenced because the isolated RNA had all been reverse transcribed beforehand. Only in-frame clones appear in the TCRdb table, and some are missing; sequencing was by immunoSEQ multiplex PCR. Of about 250,000 clones listed, less than 15% are singletons. Study results and caveats: Any HLA effect on TCRB rearrangement was left unresolved by small sub-analyses.

As for this clone: Its cognate antigen is unknown.

Donors underwent one heparinised blood draw, about 120 mL on average. This receptor was obtained from a woman aged 40 to 50 in good health. What was sequenced was naive CD4+ T cells from blood. The V and J genes are TRBV5-1 and TRBJ2-3; unclear D gene. The CDR3 DNA reads TGCGCCAGCAGCCGAGAAGTGCCTATTGGCACAGATACGCAGTATTTT. Its translation: CASSREVPIGTDTQYF. Based on the CDR3 plus reference TRBV5-1 and TRBJ2-3, the full variable domain is KAGVTQTPRYLIKTRGQQVTLSCSPISGHRSVSWYQQTPGQGLQFLFEYFSETQRNKGNFPGRFSGRQFSNSRSEMNVSTLELGDSALYLCASSREVPIGTDTQYFGPGTRLTVL.